The clone carrying this T cell receptor (beta chain) was seen a few times. Its antigen remains unidentified. The sample is drawn from a study of T-cell memory formation after mild COVID-19. General observations from the study: Day 15 to 85 contractors were CD4/CD8 balanced; later expanders leaned CD4+.

The 5'RACE method, run with constant-segment primers, produced TCR alpha and TCR beta cDNA libraries (carrying sample barcodes and UMIs). From the 5' RACE reads, TCRdb called clonotypes with MiXCR, one entry per CDR3 protein. The sample includes approximately 300,000 distinct CDR3 sequences, roughly 21% of them seen just once. The CDR3 consists of 14 residues. The sequencing sample was made of PBMCs or a T cell subset sorted from them (not recorded which). The chain recombines TRBV21-1 with TRBJ2-5; the table's D gene call, TRBD1, was not cross checked with the DNA. TRBV21-1 counts as a pseudogene. The sequence was obtained from a young man who had mild COVID-19 (a few samples of this study predate the infection). Cell type and time point are not known. The CDR3 DNA follows: TGTGCCAGCAGCAATGACAGGGAGAAGGAGACCCAGTACTTC. It specifies CASSNDREKETQYF.